Shown below are 18 T cell receptor beta chains from a single sample sequenced in a study of cytomegalovirus exposure and HLA in healthy donors. The PCR used 60 Vbeta and 13 Jbeta primers. TCRdb keeps only in-frame clones here, not all; method: immunoSEQ multiplex PCR. Recorded for this sample: roughly 80,000 clones. The sequenced sample was PBMCs. The source of these receptors is a man aged 50 to 59 in good health and CMV-seronegative.

The gene calls are TRBV6-5 and TRBJ1-6, with 11 bases identical to TRBD1. Germline-derived CDR1 and CDR2 are MNHEY and SVGAGI. V lost 7 bases and J lost 7; bases outside the gene matches: 6. The CDR3 has 15 amino acids. CDR3: CASNYGQGANSPLHF. CDR3 nucleotide sequence: TGTGCCAGCAACTACGGACAGGGGGCAAATTCACCCCTCCACTTT.

V gene TRBV29-1 combines with J gene TRBJ2-2; tentative D call: TRBD1 (5 bases). Trimming took 5 bases from V and 0 from J, leaving 13 bases between them. The CDR3 sequence is 15 residues long. Looked up from germline, CDR1 is SQVTM and CDR2 is ANQGSEA. The CDR3 here is CSVKRGRANTGELFF. As DNA, the CDR3 is TGCAGCGTTAAAAGGGGCAGGGCGAACACCGGGGAGCTGTTTTTT.

This sequence joins TRBV5-5 and TRBJ1-5; D is possibly TRBD1 (5 bases). The CDR3 runs to 16 residues. V lost 1 base and J lost 3, with 14 bases in between. Germline loops: CDR1 SGHKS, CDR2 YYEKEE (reference sequence). CDR3 sequence: CASSLSPREVNQPQHF. DNA for the CDR3: TGTGCCAGCAGCTTGTCCCCCAGGGAGGTCAATCAGCCCCAGCATTTT.

In DNA, the CDR3 is TGCGCCAGCAGCCCGGGACTAGCGGGGGGGCCGAGCACAGATACGCAGTATTTT. Protein sequence: CASSPGLAGGPSTDTQYF. The chain employs TRBV5-1 and TRBJ2-3; TRBD2 aligns across 16 bases. V dropped 4 bases and J dropped 0; count of bases not matched to a gene: 5. The CDR3 is made up of 18 amino acids. From germline, CDR1 is SGHRS and CDR2 YFSETQ.

The CDR3 spells CASSQESGTQYF. In DNA, the CDR3 is TGCGCCAGCAGCCAAGAAAGCGGTACGCAGTATTTT. The rearrangement links TRBV4-3 to TRBJ2-3; D is perhaps TRBD2 (5 bases). The CDR3 loop spans 12 amino acids. Germline CDR1 and CDR2: LGHNA and YSLEER. V was pared by 0 bases and J by 8 bases, with 6 bases between.

A note on this clone: Mismatch with germline at one junction end may stem from a read error. The chain carries TRBV6-5 and TRBJ2-5; TRBD2 matches 8 bases. Germline V gene data show CDR1 as MNHEY and CDR2 as SVGAGI. CDR3 length: 16 amino acids. The CDR3 here is CASSYWGRGDAETQYF. The DNA for the CDR3 is TGTGCCAGCAGCTACTGGGGGCGGGGGGATGCGGAGACCCAGTACTTC.

V gene TRBV10-3 combines with J gene TRBJ2-2, with 7 bases that match TRBD2. The CDR3 is made up of 16 amino acids. From germline, CDR1 is ENHRY and CDR2 SYGVKD. The V gene end was trimmed by 0 bases and the J gene end by 6 bases; junction bases not matched to a gene: 7. In DNA, the CDR3 is TGTGCCATCAGTGAGTCGACGGGGGGTCGGGCCGGGGAGCTGTTTTTT. Amino acids: CAISESTGGRAGELFF.

The rearrangement links TRBV5-1 to TRBJ2-5, with D perhaps TRBD1 (6 bases). The V gene's germline CDR1 is SGHRS and CDR2 YFSETQ. The V end lost 0 bases, the J end lost 5 bases, and 8 bases lay between the germline ends. The CDR3 covers 13 residues. The CDR3 protein is CASSLDRVETQYF. DNA for the CDR3: TGCGCCAGCAGCTTGGACAGGGTGGAGACCCAGTACTTC.

CDR3 loop: CASSSSLRGTYYGYTF. CDR3 coding DNA: TGTGCCAGCAGTTCATCTCTCAGGGGGACATACTATGGCTACACCTTC. The rearrangement uses TRBV28 and TRBJ1-2; 7 bases are shared with TRBD1. J lost 3 bases, V lost 4 bases, and 11 bases had no gene match. The CDR3 loop spans 16 amino acids. CDR1 is MDHEN, CDR2 SYDVKM, per germline.

The chain combines TRBV7-3 with TRBJ2-2, with D possibly matching TRBD1 (6 bases). This CDR3 comprises 16 residues. CDR1 and CDR2 from the germline V gene are SGHTA and FQGTGA. Trimming cost V 5 bases and J 2 bases, with 15 bases left between them. The DNA of the CDR3 is TGTGCCAGCAGCCGGAACAACAGGGCCAACACCGGGGAGCTGTTTTTT. It yields the protein CASSRNNRANTGELFF.

The genes are TRBV7-9 and TRBJ2-1; TRBD2 aligns across 14 bases. The CDR3 has 17 residues. Germline loops: CDR1 SEHNR, CDR2 FQNEAQ (reference sequence). Trimming took 5 bases from V and 7 from J; bases not matched to a gene: 10. The CDR3 loop is CASSPYPGLAGVNEQFF. As DNA, the CDR3 is TGTGCCAGCAGCCCCTATCCGGGACTAGCGGGGGTAAATGAGCAGTTCTTC.

J is TRBJ1-4 and V is TRBV7-9; 11 positions agree with TRBD1. V trimming: 5 bases; J trimming: 0 bases; junction bases outside the gene matches: 5. Germline CDR1 is SEHNR and CDR2 is FQNEAQ (reference sequence). CDR3 length: 17 residues. The chain's CDR3 is CASSPRDRGATNEKLFF. Here the CDR3 DNA reads TGTGCCAGCAGCCCCCGGGACAGGGGGGCAACTAATGAAAAACTGTTTTTT.

The rearrangement links TRBV6-6 to TRBJ2-2; no firm D call. From germline, CDR1 is MNHNY and CDR2 SVGAGI (reference sequence). The CDR3 totals 15 residues. Trimming shortened V by 6 bases and J by 6 bases, and 17 bases separated the two germline ends. The CDR3 loop is CASRTHQTESGELFF. In DNA form, the CDR3 reads TGTGCCAGCAGAACCCACCAGACGGAGTCCGGGGAGCTGTTTTTT.

The rearrangement joins TRBV6-1 to TRBJ1-4; TRBD1 matches at 7 bases. With 6 bases clipped from V and 6 bases from J, the junction kept 10 bases outside the gene matches. The germline CDR1 and CDR2 sequences are MNHNS and SASEGT. The CDR3 runs to 15 residues. The CDR3, as DNA: TGTGCCAGCAGACCCCTTGACAGGGCAGATGAAAAACTGTTTTTT. It yields the protein CASRPLDRADEKLFF.

The V gene is TRBV7-6, the J gene TRBJ2-3, with TRBD2 identical over 7 bases. Germline CDR1 reads SGHVS; CDR2 reads FNYEAQ. Trimming took 1 base from V and 4 from J; bases not matched to a gene: 8. This CDR3 region has 16 residues. As DNA, the CDR3 is TGTGCCAGCAGCTTAGGTTCCAGCGGGGTTGCAGATACGCAGTATTTT. Translation: CASSLGSSGVADTQYF.

This rearrangement joins TRBV9 to TRBJ2-1; D remains ambiguous. Germline V gene data show CDR1 as SGDLS and CDR2 as YYNGEE. This CDR3 spans 15 amino acids. Deletions cut 3 bases from V and 0 bases from J, with 10 bases between. The CDR3 bases are TGTGCCAGCAGCGCTACAGTCAGCTCCTACAATGAGCAGTTCTTC. Its protein product is CASSATVSSYNEQFF.

The chain is built from TRBV14 and TRBJ1-2, with 7 bases matching TRBD1. CDR1 SGHDN and CDR2 FVKESK come from the germline V gene. This CDR3 region has 12 residues. The V segment lost 6 bases and the J segment 4 bases; nucleotides outside the gene matches: 2. CDR3 nucleotide sequence: TGTGCCAGCAGTAACAGGGGCTATGGCTACACCTTC. This gives the protein CASSNRGYGYTF. The whole variable domain, remainder taken from reference TRBV14 and TRBJ1-2, is EAGVTQFPSHSVIEKGQTVTLRCDPISGHDNLYWYRRVMGKEIKFLLHFVKESKQDESGMPNNRFLAERTGGTYSTLKVQPAELEDSGVYFCASSNRGYGYTFGSGTRLTVV.

The chain recombines TRBV6-5 with TRBJ2-7, with a tentative D call TRBD1 (5 bases). The V end was cut by 0 bases, the J end by 7 bases, with 13 bases between. The CDR3 runs 14 residues. CDR1 is MNHEY and CDR2 is SVGAGI in the germline V gene. CDR3 bases: TGTGCCAGCAGTTACTCCTACGACAGTAAGGAGCAGTACTTC. Its protein is CASSYSYDSKEQYF.